Listed below are T cell receptor beta chains from one sample, sequenced in a study of blood T cell repertoires in COVID-19. Profiling relied on immunoSEQ multiplex PCR, and the TCRdb table lists in-frame clones only, not all of them. The repertoire has 270,000 or so clones, 85% to 90% of them found once; the top ten carry about an eighth. Sequenced: peripheral blood. These receptors were collected from a human donor in a cohort sampled during active COVID-19. The CDR3 runs from the conserved cysteine through the conserved F or W. Fields, in order: V gene, J gene, clone size, D gene, CDR3 DNA, CDR3 protein. A D gene is named only where the DNA matches it firmly. Rows may omit the clone size; those that give it use once, few, many or a size class.

>TRBV18|TRBJ2-3|-|TRBD2
TGTGCCAGCTCACCACTAGCGGGATTCACAGATACGCAGTATTTT
CASSPLAGFTDTQYF
>TRBV27|TRBJ1-2|-|TRBD1
TGTGCCAGCAGCACCACAGGGGGTAGCTATGGCTACACCTTC
CASSTTGGSYGYTF
>TRBV4-2|TRBJ2-1|once|-
TGTGCCAGCAGCCAAGATCTAGCCGGCTCCTACAATGAGCAGTTCTTC
CASSQDLAGSYNEQFF
>TRBV7-9|TRBJ2-3|few|-
TGTGCCAGCAGCATAATAACAGATACGCAGTATTTT
CASSIITDTQYF
>TRBV19|TRBJ2-2|few|TRBD1
TGTGCCAGTAGGGAGGGGTTCCGGACAGGGGAGACCGGGGAGCTGTTTTTT
CASREGFRTGETGELFF
>TRBV5-1|TRBJ1-3|-|-
TGCGCCAGCAGCCTGGCAGGAGCGAAGGGGAACACCATATATTTT
CASSLAGAKGNTIYF
>TRBV5-1|TRBJ2-7|few|TRBD1
TGCGCCAGCAGCTTGGGATTACCGGGACAGAGATCCGAGCAGTACTTC
CASSLGLPGQRSEQYF
>TRBV7-9|TRBJ2-7|medium-sized|TRBD1
TGTGCCAGCAGCCACCGGGACAGAAACTACGAGCAGTACTTC
CASSHRDRNYEQYF
>TRBV15|TRBJ2-3|-|TRBD2
TGTGCCACCTTAGGACTAGCGGACAACACAGATACGCAGTATTTT
CATLGLADNTDTQYF
>TRBV30|TRBJ2-2|-|TRBD1
TGTGCCTGGAGTGTGCAGGGGGCCGGGGAGCTGTTTTTT
CAWSVQGAGELFF
>TRBV2|TRBJ1-5|-|-
TGTGCCAGCAGTGAAGAGGGGGTCCGTCAGCCCCAGCATTTT
CASSEEGVRQPQHF
>TRBV9|TRBJ2-3|-|-
TGTGCCAGCAGCGTAGTCCTTCGGGCGGGTACGCAGTATTTT
CASSVVLRAGTQYF
>TRBV6-6|TRBJ2-1|-|-
TGTGCCAGCAGTTACGGGAGACGGGAGCAGTTCTTC
CASSYGRREQFF
>TRBV4-1|TRBJ1-5|-|-
TGCGCCAGCAGCGTCGCAGGGGGCAATCAGCCCCAGCATTTT
CASSVAGGNQPQHF
>TRBV27|TRBJ2-7|-|TRBD2
TGTGCCAGCAGAGGGACTAGCGGGAAAGGGGCCTACGAGCAGTACTTC
CASRGTSGKGAYEQYF
>TRBV19|TRBJ1-1|-|-
TGTGCCAGTAGTATAATCGGAGCCGGCACTGAAGCTTTCTTT
CASSIIGAGTEAFF
>TRBV7-9|TRBJ2-7|-|-
TGTGCCAGCAGCTTATCTTACGAGCAGTACTTC
CASSLSYEQYF
>TRBV3-1/TRBV3-2|TRBJ2-6|-|TRBD2
TGTGCCAGCAGCCAAGAGTACAGGACTAGCTGGGGGGCCAACGTCCTGACTTTC
CASSQEYRTSWGANVLTF
>TRBV5-4|TRBJ2-7|-|-
TGTGCCAGCAGCACTGGAGCGGGTCTGAGCTCCTACGAGCAGTACTTC
CASSTGAGLSSYEQYF
>TRBV6-5|TRBJ2-7|-|TRBD1
TGTGCCAGCAGTTGGGGACAGGGGGCTGGCGAGCAGTACTTC
CASSWGQGAGEQYF
>TRBV5-1|TRBJ2-2|-|-
TGCGCCAGCAGCTTGAGGGGCTCCGCGAACACCGGGGAGCTGTTTTTT
CASSLRGSANTGELFF
>TRBV9|TRBJ1-1|-|TRBD1
TGTGCCAGCAGCCCGGGACAGGGCTTTGAAGCTTTCTTT
CASSPGQGFEAFF
>TRBV19|TRBJ1-1|-|TRBD1
TGTGCCAGTACCCAGGGGGCAGCTGAAGCTTTCTTT
CASTQGAAEAFF
>TRBV28|TRBJ1-2|-|TRBD1
TGTGCCAGCAGTCACGGACAGGGGTACGGCTACACCTTC
CASSHGQGYGYTF
>TRBV6-1|TRBJ2-7|-|-
TGTGCCAGCAGTGAAGGGCAGGGGCCTTTCTCGCACGAGCAGTACTTC
CASSEGQGPFSHEQYF
>TRBV28|TRBJ2-3|-|TRBD2
TGTGCCAGCAGCCTACTAGCGGACAACACAGATACGCAGTATTTT
CASSLLADNTDTQYF
>TRBV19|TRBJ2-1|-|TRBD1
TGTGCCAGTAGTATCCCGACAGGGGAGGAAAGCTCCTACAATGAGCAGTTCTTC
CASSIPTGEESSYNEQFF
>TRBV6-2/TRBV6-3|TRBJ1-1|many|-
TGTGCCAGCAGCCAGGGACAACAAGCTTTCTTT
CASSQGQQAFF
>TRBV18|TRBJ2-1|-|TRBD2
TGTGCCAGCGTACGAACCACCGGGACTAATATCTACAATGAGCAGTTCTTC
CASVRTTGTNIYNEQFF
>TRBV6-2/TRBV6-3|TRBJ1-2|-|TRBD1
TGTGCCAGCAGTAACGGCCGGGACAGGGGTGGCTACACCTTC
CASSNGRDRGGYTF
>TRBV19|TRBJ1-5|-|-
TGTGCCAGTAGTATCTCAGGCAATCAGCCCCAGCATTTT
CASSISGNQPQHF
>TRBV5-4|TRBJ2-7|few|-
TGTGCCAGCAGCTTGGATGGTGGCGGCACGTACGAGCAGTACTTC
CASSLDGGGTYEQYF
>TRBV11-2|TRBJ2-7|-|-
TGTGCCAGCAGCTTTCTAGGCTACGAGCAGTACTTC
CASSFLGYEQYF
>TRBV7-2|TRBJ2-1|-|-
TGTGCCAGCAGCACCTCGTCAGGCTTCTACAATGAGCAGTTCTTC
CASSTSSGFYNEQFF
>TRBV5-1|TRBJ2-7|once|-
TGCGCCAGCAGCTTGGGGATCCAGGGGAACGAGCAGTACTTC
CASSLGIQGNEQYF
>TRBV2|TRBJ1-1|-|-
TGTGCCAGCAGGGGGAGCCCTGAAGCTTTCTTT
CASRGSPEAFF
>TRBV18|TRBJ2-7|-|TRBD1
TGTGCCAGCTCCCGGGGACAGGGGGTCACCTACGAGCAGTACTTC
CASSRGQGVTYEQYF
>TRBV18|TRBJ1-3|-|-
TGTGCCAGCTCACGTCAGATCTCTGGAAACACCATATATTTT
CASSRQISGNTIYF
>TRBV18|TRBJ2-5|-|TRBD2
TGTGCCAGCTCACCGGCGGGAGAGTTTGGGACCCAGTACTTC
CASSPAGEFGTQYF
>TRBV5-4|TRBJ2-3|-|-
TGTGCCAGCAGGCGGGACCCATCCCTTAGCACAGATACGCAGTATTTT
CASRRDPSLSTDTQYF
>TRBV7-8|TRBJ1-5|-|TRBD1
TGTGCCAGCAGCTCCGGGACAGGGAATCAGCCCCAGCATTTT
CASSSGTGNQPQHF
>TRBV18|TRBJ1-5|-|-
TGTGCCAGCTCACCGAAAGGGGGCAATCAGCCCCAGCATTTT
CASSPKGGNQPQHF
>TRBV15|TRBJ2-7|-|-
TGTGCCACCAGCAGGGACATTCCCTACGAGCAGTACTTC
CATSRDIPYEQYF
>TRBV5-1|TRBJ2-2|-|TRBD1
TGCGCCAGCAGCCCGGGACAGGGGCCGCGGACCGGGGAGCTGTTTTTT
CASSPGQGPRTGELFF
>TRBV5-1|TRBJ2-3|-|-
TGCGCCAGCAGCCCCACTACTAGCACAGATACGCAGTATTTT
CASSPTTSTDTQYF
>TRBV6-5|TRBJ1-4|-|-
TGTGCCAGCAGTTACGGCGCAGGGGCTGGGGAAAAACTGTTTTTT
CASSYGAGAGEKLFF
>TRBV27|TRBJ2-2|-|-
TGTGCCAGCCGAAGTATGGGCGCTGTGAACACCGGGGAGCTGTTTTTT
CASRSMGAVNTGELFF
>TRBV6-6|TRBJ2-1|-|TRBD2
TGTGCCAGCAGTCGCCCGACTAGCGGGAGCCCTTTTACCTACAATGAGCAGTTCTTC
CASSRPTSGSPFTYNEQFF